The 17 T cell receptor beta chains below were found in one sample sequenced in a study of T cell responses to AZD1222 COVID-19 vaccine. Profiled with immunoSEQ multiplex PCR; TCRdb holds only in-frame clones, not every one. This sample has about 150,000 clones, with roughly nine tenths found just once. Sample: peripheral blood, taken on day 0 of AZD1222 vaccination. All receptors come from an adult in good health.

V gene TRBV30 combines with J gene TRBJ1-2; D unclear. Germline values: CDR1 GTSNPN, CDR2 SVGIG (reference sequence). V was pared by 1 base and J by 1 base, with 10 bases between. This CDR3 region has 14 residues. The CDR3 bases are TGTGCCTGGAGTGGGAGGACTGTTAACTATGGCTACACCTTC. Translation: CAWSGRTVNYGYTF.

The rearrangement joins TRBV20-1 to TRBJ2-3, with D unclear. V was cut by 6 bases and J by 1 base, with 5 bases left in between. The CDR3 is 11 residues long. Germline CDR1 is DFQATT and CDR2 is SNEGSKA (reference sequence). CDR3 loop: CSAAGTDTQYF. The CDR3 DNA reads as TGCAGTGCCGCCGGCACAGATACGCAGTATTTT.

V and J are TRBV11-2 and TRBJ1-5, with a possible D match to TRBD1 (6 bases). This CDR3 has 15 residues. Per the germline V gene, CDR1 is SGHAT and CDR2 is FQNNGV. Trimming removed 0 bases at V and 7 bases at J, with 13 bases between. The DNA for the CDR3 is TGTGCCAGCAGCTTAGATCTAGGGGGTTGGCAGCCCCAGCATTTT. Its protein is CASSLDLGGWQPQHF.

This chain joins TRBV19 and TRBJ2-1; D assignment may be TRBD1 or TRBD2 (5 bases each). Per germline, CDR1 LNHDA and CDR2 SQIVND (reference sequence). The CDR3 has 17 amino acids. V lost 3 bases and J lost 5, with 20 bases in between. The CDR3 loop reads CASSMIYEGPANNEQFF. The CDR3 DNA follows: TGTGCCAGTAGTATGATTTATGAGGGACCAGCAAACAATGAGCAGTTCTTC.

The CDR3 DNA sequence: TGTGCCAGCAGCCCCCGGGACAGGGACTACGAGCAGTACTTC. This translates into CASSPRDRDYEQYF. The rearrangement uses TRBV9 and TRBJ2-7, with TRBD1 matching 9 bases. The CDR3 is 14 residues long. The V gene end was trimmed by 4 bases and the J gene end by 3 bases; junction bases not matched to a gene: 5. Germline-derived CDR1 and CDR2 are SGDLS and YYNGEE.

The J gene is TRBJ1-6, the V gene TRBV9, with D possibly being TRBD1 (5 bases). The CDR3 totals 14 residues. Germline V gene lookup returns CDR1 SGDLS and CDR2 YYNGEE. Trimming took 5 bases from V and 10 from J, leaving 16 bases between them. CDR3: CASSPPQGESPLHF. The CDR3 bases are TGTGCCAGCAGTCCCCCCCAGGGCGAATCACCCCTCCACTTT.

V and J are TRBV3-1 (or the pseudogene TRBV3-2) and TRBJ2-7; 11 bases align to TRBD1. Germline V gene sequence: CDR1 LGHDT, CDR2 YNNKEL (reference sequence). The CDR3 is 14 amino acids. The ends lost 5 bases at V and 4 bases at J; junction bases unmatched: 4. The CDR3 loop is CASSSGTGGYEQYF. The CDR3 DNA follows: TGTGCCAGCAGCTCCGGGACAGGGGGTTACGAGCAGTACTTC.

The chain employs TRBV5-1 and TRBJ2-5, with 7 bases lining up with TRBD2. This CDR3 is 15 amino acids long. Per the germline V gene, CDR1 is SGHRS and CDR2 is YFSETQ. After removal of 0 bases from V and 1 base from J, the junction contained 3 bases not matched to a gene. The CDR3: CASSLATGGQETQYF. In DNA form, the CDR3 reads TGCGCCAGCAGCTTGGCTACGGGGGGCCAAGAGACCCAGTACTTC. Drawing the rest from reference TRBV5-1 and TRBJ2-5, the complete variable domain is KAGVTQTPRYLIKTRGQQVTLSCSPISGHRSVSWYQQTPGQGLQFLFEYFSETQRNKGNFPGRFSGRQFSNSRSEMNVSTLELGDSALYLCASSLATGGQETQYFGPGTRLLVL.

The rearrangement uses TRBV10-2 and TRBJ1-1, with 7 bases lining up with TRBD1. CDR1 and CDR2 (germline): WSHSY, SAAADI. V gave up 6 bases and J gave up 1 base; unmatched junction bases: 5. This CDR3 region has 14 residues. CDR3 region: CASRAGQTNTEAFF. Written as DNA, the CDR3 is TGCGCCAGCAGGGCGGGACAGACGAACACTGAAGCTTTCTTT.

There are a few counts of this clone. The chain carries TRBV12-3 or TRBV12-4 and TRBJ1-2; unclear D gene. Trimming stripped 5 bases from V and 4 bases from J, with 11 bases between. The CDR3 is 13 residues long. The chain's CDR3 is CASSPDVAYGYTF. The DNA for the CDR3 is TGTGCCAGCAGTCCGGACGTCGCCTATGGCTACACCTTC.

In this sample, this clone turned up a few times. V and J are TRBV7-9 and TRBJ1-2; TRBD1 might be the D (5 bases). V lost 2 bases, J lost 7 bases, and 17 bases lay in between. The V gene's germline CDR1 is SEHNR and CDR2 FQNEAQ (reference sequence). The CDR3 contains 15 residues. CDR3 DNA sequence: TGTGCCAGCAGCTTACAGGGATTCTTAAATGGTGGCTACACCTTC. It specifies CASSLQGFLNGGYTF.

The chain has TRBV18 and TRBJ1-4; no firm D call. V was trimmed by 4 bases and J by 3 bases, leaving 15 bases between them. This CDR3 region has 16 residues. Germline CDR1 KGHSH, CDR2 LQKENI. DNA for the CDR3: TGTGCCAGCTCACTGACTAGAGGAAGGGCTAATGAAAAACTGTTTTTT. It specifies CASSLTRGRANEKLFF.

The chain has TRBV6-5 and TRBJ2-1; D is perhaps TRBD2 (5 bases). Per germline, CDR1 MNHEY and CDR2 SVGAGI. The V and J ends lost 6 bases and 0 bases respectively, with 15 bases between them. The CDR3 has 16 residues. Here the CDR3 reads CASSYHASGSYNEQFF. The CDR3 DNA reads as TGTGCCAGCAGCTACCACGCCAGCGGCTCCTACAATGAGCAGTTCTTC.

A single count supports this clone. The chain employs TRBV5-1 and TRBJ1-4; 9 bases agree with TRBD1. V lost 3 bases, J lost 3 bases, and 3 bases stayed unmatched. The CDR3 extends over 15 amino acids. CDR1 is SGHRS and CDR2 is YFSETQ in the germline V gene. CDR3 sequence reads: CASSSQGAANEKLFF. The CDR3 nucleotides read TGCGCCAGCAGCTCACAGGGGGCCGCTAATGAAAAACTGTTTTTT.

The chain couples TRBV5-1 to TRBJ2-3; 16 nucleotides match TRBD2. The CDR3 is 15 residues long. Germline trimming cut 4 bases from V and 8 bases from J; bases unmatched to any gene: 4. Germline values: CDR1 SGHRS, CDR2 YFSETQ. CDR3 sequence reads: CASSTGLAGGLTQYF. CDR3 in DNA: TGCGCCAGCAGCACGGGACTAGCGGGGGGGCTTACGCAGTATTTT.

J is TRBJ1-5 and V is TRBV7-2; D not resolved. Germline loops: CDR1 SGHTA, CDR2 FQGNSA. The V end was cut by 1 base, the J end by 1 base, with 5 bases between. This CDR3 region has 14 residues. CDR3 in DNA: TGTGCCAGCAGCTTAGAGAGGAGCAATCAGCCCCAGCATTTT. Amino acid sequence: CASSLERSNQPQHF.

The chain couples TRBV6-5 to TRBJ1-3, with no clear D. Germline CDR1 is MNHEY and CDR2 is SVGAGI. V shed 7 bases and J shed 0 bases, with 10 bases lying between them. CDR3 length: 14 amino acids. CDR3 loop: CASIATRSGNTIYF. In nucleotides, the CDR3 is TGTGCCAGCATTGCCACCCGCTCTGGAAACACCATATATTTT.